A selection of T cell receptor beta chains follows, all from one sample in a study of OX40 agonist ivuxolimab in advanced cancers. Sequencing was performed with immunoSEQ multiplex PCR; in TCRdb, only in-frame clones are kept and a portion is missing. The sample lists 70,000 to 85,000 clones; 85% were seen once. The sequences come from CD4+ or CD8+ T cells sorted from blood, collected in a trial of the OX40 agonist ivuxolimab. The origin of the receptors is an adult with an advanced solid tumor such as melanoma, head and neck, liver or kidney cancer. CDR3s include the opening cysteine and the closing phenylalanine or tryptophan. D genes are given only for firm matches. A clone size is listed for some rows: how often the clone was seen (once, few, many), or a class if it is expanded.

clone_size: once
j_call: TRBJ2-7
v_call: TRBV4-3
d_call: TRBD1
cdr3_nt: TGCGCCAGCAGCCAAGGGACAGGTAACGAGCAGTACTTC
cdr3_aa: CASSQGTGNEQYF

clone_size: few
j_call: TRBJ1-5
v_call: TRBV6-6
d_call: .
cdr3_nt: TGTGCCAGCAGTTACTTGGGGGACGCTCAGCCCCAGCATTTT
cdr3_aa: CASSYLGDAQPQHF

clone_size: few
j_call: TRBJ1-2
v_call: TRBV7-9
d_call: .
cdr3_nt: TGTGCCAGCAGCTTAGGGACTCACTATGGCTACACCTTC
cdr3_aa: CASSLGTHYGYTF

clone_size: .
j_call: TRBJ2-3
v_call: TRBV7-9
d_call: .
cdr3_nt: TGTGCCAGCAGCTTAGCTCCCCGTGGGGATACGCAGTATTTT
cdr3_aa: CASSLAPRGDTQYF

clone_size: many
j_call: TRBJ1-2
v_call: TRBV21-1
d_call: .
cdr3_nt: TGTGCCAGCAGCAACAACGGGCAGGGGGCACCTTGGTACGGCTACACCTTC
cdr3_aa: CASSNNGQGAPWYGYTF

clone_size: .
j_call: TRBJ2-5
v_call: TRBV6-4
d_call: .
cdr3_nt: TGTGCCAGCAGGGGGACCCCGGGGCCCCAAGAGACCCAGTACTTC
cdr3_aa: CASRGTPGPQETQYF

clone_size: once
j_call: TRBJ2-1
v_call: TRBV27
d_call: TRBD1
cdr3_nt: TGTGCCAGCAGTGCCTCTCCCCCTGACAGGGGCTATGAGCAGTTCTTC
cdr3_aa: CASSASPPDRGYEQFF

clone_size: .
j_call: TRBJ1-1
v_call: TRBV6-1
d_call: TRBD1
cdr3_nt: TGTGCCAGCAGCGAAGAACAGGGGAGAAAGGACACTGAAGCTTTCTTT
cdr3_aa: CASSEEQGRKDTEAFF

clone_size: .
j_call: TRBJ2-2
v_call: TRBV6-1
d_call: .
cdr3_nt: TGTGCCAGCAGTGACAGGGGCTACACCGGGGAGCTGTTTTTT
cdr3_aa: CASSDRGYTGELFF

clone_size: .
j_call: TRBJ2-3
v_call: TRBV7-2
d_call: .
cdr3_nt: TGTGCCAGCAGCTTAGTCGGGTCGACAGATACGCAGTATTTT
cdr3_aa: CASSLVGSTDTQYF

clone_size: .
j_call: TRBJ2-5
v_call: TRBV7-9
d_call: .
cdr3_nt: TGTGCCAGCAGCGACGGACAGCCTGGGTACGAGACCCAGTACTTC
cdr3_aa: CASSDGQPGYETQYF

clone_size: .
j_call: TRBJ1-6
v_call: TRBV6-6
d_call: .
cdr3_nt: TGTGCCAGCAGTTCCCCAGGGGTGTTTAATTCACCCCTCCACTTT
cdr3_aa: CASSSPGVFNSPLHF

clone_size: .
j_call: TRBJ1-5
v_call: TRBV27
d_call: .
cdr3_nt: TGTGCCAGCAGTTTATCTGGTCAAAATAGCAATCAGCCCCAGCATTTT
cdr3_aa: CASSLSGQNSNQPQHF

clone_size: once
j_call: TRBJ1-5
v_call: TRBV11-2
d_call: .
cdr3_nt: TGTGCCAGCAGCTTAGGGGATTTACGAAATCAGCCCCAGCATTTT
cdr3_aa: CASSLGDLRNQPQHF

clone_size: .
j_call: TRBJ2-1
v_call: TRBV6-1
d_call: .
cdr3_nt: TGTGCCAGCAGTGACATGAATGAGCAGTTCTTC
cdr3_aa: CASSDMNEQFF

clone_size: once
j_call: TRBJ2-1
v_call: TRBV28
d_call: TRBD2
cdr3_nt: TGTGCCAGCAAACTAGCGGGAGGCCCCTACTACAATGAGCAGTTCTTC
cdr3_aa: CASKLAGGPYYNEQFF

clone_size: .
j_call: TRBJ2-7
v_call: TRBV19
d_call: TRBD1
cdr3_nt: TGTGCCAGTAGTATGGTGGGACAGGGAACCTACGAGCAGTACTTC
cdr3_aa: CASSMVGQGTYEQYF

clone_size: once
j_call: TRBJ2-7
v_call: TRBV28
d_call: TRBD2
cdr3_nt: TGTGCCAGCAGGGGACGTACTAGCGGGAGGTCCCCCTACGAGCAGTACTTC
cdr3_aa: CASRGRTSGRSPYEQYF

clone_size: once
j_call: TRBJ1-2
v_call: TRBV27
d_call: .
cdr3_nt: TGTGCCAGCAGTTTAGGTTTTAAGACCGGGGGGAGCTATGGCTACACCTTC
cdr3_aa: CASSLGFKTGGSYGYTF

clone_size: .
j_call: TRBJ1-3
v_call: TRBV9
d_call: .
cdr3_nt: TGTGCCAGCAGCGTAACGGGGGGCTCTGGAAACACCATATATTTT
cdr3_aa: CASSVTGGSGNTIYF

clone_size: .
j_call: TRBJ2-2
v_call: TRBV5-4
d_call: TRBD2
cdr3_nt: TGTGCCAGCGGGATCTCGGGACTAGCGGGAGCCGGCACCGGGGAGCTGTTTTTT
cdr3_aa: CASGISGLAGAGTGELFF

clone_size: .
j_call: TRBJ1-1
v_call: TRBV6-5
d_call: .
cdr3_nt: TGTGCCAGCAGTTACACGGGTTGGCGCGGGGAAACCGAAGCTTTCTTT
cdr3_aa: CASSYTGWRGETEAFF

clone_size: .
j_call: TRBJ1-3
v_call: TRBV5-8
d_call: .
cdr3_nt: TGTGCCAGCAGCTTTCGAGGGGGACCCTCTGGAAACACCATATATTTT
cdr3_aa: CASSFRGGPSGNTIYF

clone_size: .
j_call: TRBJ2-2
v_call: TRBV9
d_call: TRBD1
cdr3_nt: TGTGCCAGCAGCGTAGCTAGGCACAGGGGAGCCGGGGAGCTGTTTTTT
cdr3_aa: CASSVARHRGAGELFF

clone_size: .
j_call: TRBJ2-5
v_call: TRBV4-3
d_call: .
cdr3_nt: TGCGCCAGCAGCCAAGTTCAGGGAGAGACCCAGTACTTC
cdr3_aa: CASSQVQGETQYF

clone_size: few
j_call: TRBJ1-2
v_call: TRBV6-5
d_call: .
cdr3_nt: TGTGCCAGTTCTGACAGCGTCAATGGCTACACCTTC
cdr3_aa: CASSDSVNGYTF

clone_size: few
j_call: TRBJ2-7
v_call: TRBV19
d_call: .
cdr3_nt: TGTGCCAGTAGGTCGACAGGAAAAGTCTCCTACGAGCAGTACTTC
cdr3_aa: CASRSTGKVSYEQYF

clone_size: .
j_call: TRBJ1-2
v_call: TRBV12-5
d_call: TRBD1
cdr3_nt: TGTGCTAGTGGTGCGGGACAGGGAAACTATGGCTACACCTTC
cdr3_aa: CASGAGQGNYGYTF

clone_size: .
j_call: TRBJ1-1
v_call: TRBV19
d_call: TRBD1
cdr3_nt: TGTGCCAGTAGTGGGGGACAGACGCAATCTGAAGCTTTCTTT
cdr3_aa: CASSGGQTQSEAFF

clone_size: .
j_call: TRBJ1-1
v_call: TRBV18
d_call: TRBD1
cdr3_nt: TGTGCCAGCTCACCTCCGGGACAGGGGGGTACTAACACTGAAGCTTTCTTT
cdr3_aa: CASSPPGQGGTNTEAFF

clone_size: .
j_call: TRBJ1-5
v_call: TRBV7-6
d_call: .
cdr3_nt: TGTGCCAGCAGCTTAGCTGCCGGGCCCGCGAGCAATCAGCCCCAGCATTTT
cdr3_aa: CASSLAAGPASNQPQHF

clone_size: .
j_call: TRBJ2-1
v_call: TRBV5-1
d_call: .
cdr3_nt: TGCGCCAGCAGCTTGCTGGAGGCCGGGGGGCGTGAGCAGTTCTTC
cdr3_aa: CASSLLEAGGREQFF

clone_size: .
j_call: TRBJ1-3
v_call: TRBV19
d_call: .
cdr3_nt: TGTGCCAGTAGCCCCCTTCTGGAGGAATCGGGAAACACCATATATTTT
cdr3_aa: CASSPLLEESGNTIYF

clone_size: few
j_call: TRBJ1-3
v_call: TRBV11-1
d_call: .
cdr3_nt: TGTGCCAGCAGCATCAGGACAGAATCTGGAAACACCATATATTTT
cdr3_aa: CASSIRTESGNTIYF

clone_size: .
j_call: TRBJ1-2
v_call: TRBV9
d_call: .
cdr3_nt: TGTGCCAGCAGCCGGGGGACCTTGTGGGGCTACACCTTC
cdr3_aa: CASSRGTLWGYTF

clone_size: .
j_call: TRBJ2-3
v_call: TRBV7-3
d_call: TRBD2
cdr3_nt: TGTGCCAGCAGCTCCGGACTAGCGTCTCTAGATACGCAGTATTTT
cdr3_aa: CASSSGLASLDTQYF

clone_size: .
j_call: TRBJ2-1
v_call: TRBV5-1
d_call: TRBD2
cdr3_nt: TGCGCCAGCAGCCCTAGCGGGGGCTCCTACAATGAGCAGTTCTTC
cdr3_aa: CASSPSGGSYNEQFF